The entry below gives a single TCR beta chain sequence along with its context. These data originate in a study of control samples from healthy donors and cancer patients. Sequencing used immunoSEQ multiplex PCR; TCRdb keeps in-frame clones, though not all of them. The sample has approximately 90,000 clones, 84% seen once; the top ten hold over 30%. V lost 5 bases, J lost 6 bases, and 22 bases stayed unmatched. The CDR3 runs to 19 residues. CDR1 MRHNA and CDR2 SNTAGT come from the germline V gene. The sequenced sample consisted of PBMCs. The V gene is TRBV6-4, the J gene TRBJ1-1, with 9 positions matching TRBD1. The sequence came from a man in his 70s with lung cancer. The CDR3 is CASSLSGSGQGVWGAEAFF. The CDR3 DNA reads TGTGCCAGCAGTCTTTCGGGTTCGGGACAGGGTGTGTGGGGAGCTGAAGCTTTCTTT.